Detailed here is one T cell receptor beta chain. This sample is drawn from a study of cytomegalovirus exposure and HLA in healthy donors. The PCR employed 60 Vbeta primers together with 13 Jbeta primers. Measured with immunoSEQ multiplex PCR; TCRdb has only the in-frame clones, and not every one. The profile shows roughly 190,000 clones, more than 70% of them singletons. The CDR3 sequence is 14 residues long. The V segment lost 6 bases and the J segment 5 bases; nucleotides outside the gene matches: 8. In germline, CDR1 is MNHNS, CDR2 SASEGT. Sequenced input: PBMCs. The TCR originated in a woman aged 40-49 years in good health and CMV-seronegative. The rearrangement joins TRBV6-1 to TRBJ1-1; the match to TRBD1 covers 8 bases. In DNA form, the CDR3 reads TGTGCCAGCAGCCTCGACAGGGGCGGGACTGAAGCTTTCTTT. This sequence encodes CASSLDRGGTEAFF.